The clone carrying this T cell receptor beta chain has more than one count but fewer than ten. In the study's own analysis: Amplifying reference gene primers gave estimates of nucleated cell counts. The data were produced by immunoSEQ multiplex PCR, yet TCRdb's version contains in-frame clones alone and is incomplete. V and J calls and clone size are given by that table; D and trimming were obtained from the DNA. Of hundreds of thousands of clones listed, 85% to 90% are singletons. CDR1 and CDR2 (germline): SEHNR, FQNEAQ (reference sequence). This CDR3 region has 14 residues. Trimming took 5 bases from V and 6 from J; bases not matched to a gene: 9. The data stem from a study of blood T cell repertoires in COVID-19. Study-level background: COVID-19 samples, acute and convalescent, were from the United States, Italy and Spain. The cDNA or gDNA used as material had been derived from T cells, B-cell-depleted T cells, or PBMCs.

The TCR originated in a man older than 75 with acute or convalescent COVID-19. The chain couples TRBV7-9 to TRBJ1-2; 7 nucleotides line up with TRBD1. The material sequenced was peripheral blood. The CDR3 spells CASSPYTGENGYTF. The CDR3 bases are TGTGCCAGCAGCCCTTATACAGGGGAAAATGGCTACACCTTC.